Presented here are 15 T cell receptor beta chains from one specimen sequenced in a study of cytotoxic CD8 clonotypes in ibrutinib-treated CLL. Repertoires were generated with immunoSEQ multiplex PCR, while TCRdb's copy carries only in-frame clones and drops some. The sample has over 100,000 clones, 80% to 90% seen once; the top ten hold about 2.1%. Specimen: PBMCs, collected after 24 months of ibrutinib treatment. These receptors originate from a human donor with chronic lymphocytic leukemia.

Here the CDR3 DNA reads TGCGCCCGGAAGGGGGACGCTGATGAAAAACTGTTTTTT. Translation gives CARKGDADEKLFF. The chain joins TRBV5-1 to TRBJ1-4; D possibly corresponds to TRBD1 (6 bases). CDR1 and CDR2 (germline): SGHRS, YFSETQ. Deletions cut 10 bases from V and 6 bases from J, with 16 bases between. There are 13 residues in the CDR3.

V usage is TRBV7-2 and J usage is TRBJ2-7, with D maybe TRBD2 (6 bases). This CDR3 comprises 14 residues. The germline gives CDR1 SGHTA, CDR2 FQGNSA. Between the trimmed V and J ends, which lost 2 bases and 6 bases, there was a span of 14 bases. This CDR3 reads CASSLQSAGSEQYF. The CDR3 nucleotides read TGTGCCAGCAGCTTACAATCTGCGGGATCCGAGCAGTACTTC.

The rearrangement uses TRBV28 and TRBJ2-5; D call uncertain. The end of the DNA aligns better with TRBJ2-7, so the J call may be wrong. The CDR3 runs to 13 residues. In germline, CDR1 is MDHEN, CDR2 SYDVKM. CDR3 bases: TGTGCCAGCTCGGCTCCAAACTCCTACGAGCAGTACTTC. It specifies CASSAPNSYEQYF.

The V call is TRBV19, the J call TRBJ1-1; 8 bases match TRBD1. Unmatched junction bases numbered 3, after V lost 3 bases and J lost 3 bases. The CDR3 length is 14 residues. Germline V gives CDR1 LNHDA, CDR2 SQIVND (reference sequence). As DNA, the CDR3 is TGTGCCAGTAGTATGACAGGGGTATACACTGAAGCTTTCTTT. Translated: CASSMTGVYTEAFF.

V and J are TRBV28 and TRBJ1-1; D is possibly TRBD1 (5 bases). Germline V lookup: CDR1 MDHEN, CDR2 SYDVKM. The CDR3 consists of 15 residues. Trimming shortened V by 5 bases and J by 1 base, and 14 bases separated the two germline ends. CDR3: CASSPRTDRNTEAFF. DNA for the CDR3: TGTGCCAGCAGTCCGCGCACCGACAGGAACACTGAAGCTTTCTTT.

The chain uses TRBV6-5 and TRBJ2-2, with 10 bases identical to TRBD2. J gave up 6 bases and V 4 bases, and 5 bases lay outside the gene matches. Germline CDR1 is MNHEY and CDR2 is SVGAGI. The CDR3 spans 15 residues. The CDR3 DNA reads TGTGCCAGCAGTTTCCACCTAGCGGGGGCCGGGGAGCTGTTTTTT. Its protein is CASSFHLAGAGELFF.

The chain uses TRBV20-1 and TRBJ1-2; D uncertain. Trimming stripped 2 bases from V and 8 bases from J, with 9 bases between. This CDR3 region has 11 residues. Germline V gene sequence: CDR1 DFQATT, CDR2 SNEGSKA (reference sequence). CDR3 in DNA: TGCAGTGCTAGATCCGATGGAGGCTACACCTTC. This codes for CSARSDGGYTF.

The CDR3 loop reads CASSLVSGGLNNEQFF. The CDR3 bases are TGCGCCAGCAGCTTGGTTAGCGGGGGGTTAAATAATGAGCAGTTCTTC. The chain recombines TRBV5-1 with TRBJ2-1, with 10 nucleotides matching TRBD2. The V gene end was trimmed by 0 bases and the J gene end by 7 bases; junction bases not matched to a gene: 7. The CDR3 has 16 amino acids. CDR1 and CDR2 (germline): SGHRS, YFSETQ.

The chain joins TRBV7-2 to TRBJ1-5; perhaps TRBD1 as D (6 bases). The CDR3 runs to 16 residues. Deletions cut 1 base from V and 3 bases from J, with 13 bases between. Looked up from germline, CDR1 is SGHTA and CDR2 is FQGNSA. The chain's CDR3 is CASSLGGRGHNQPQHF. In DNA form, the CDR3 reads TGTGCCAGCAGCTTAGGGGGCAGGGGCCACAATCAGCCCCAGCATTTT.

This clone was detected a few times. This chain uses TRBV7-6 with TRBJ1-4; tentative D call: TRBD1 (6 bases). The germline gives CDR1 SGHVS, CDR2 FNYEAQ. CDR3 size: 16 residues. V was cut by 5 bases and J by 3 bases, with 16 bases left in between. CDR3 loop: CASSRDTGRSNEKLFF. The CDR3 DNA reads as TGTGCCAGCAGCCGGGACACAGGGAGGTCTAATGAAAAACTGTTTTTT.

The gene calls are TRBV9 and TRBJ1-6; D is ambiguous. The CDR3 sequence is 14 residues long. V was shortened by 4 bases and J by 10 bases, with 15 bases between the two germline ends. Germline lookup yields CDR1 SGDLS and CDR2 YYNGEE. The CDR3 nucleotides are TGTGCCAGCAGCTCGGACGGGCGAAGGTCACCCCTCCACTTT. Protein product: CASSSDGRRSPLHF.

The chain is built from TRBV15 and TRBJ2-6, with 7 bases aligning to TRBD1. The germline V gene has CDR1 LNHNV and CDR2 YYDKDF (reference sequence). V gave up 3 bases and J gave up 4 bases; unmatched junction bases: 6. The CDR3 runs 16 residues. CDR3 loop: CATSRDRLLGANVLTF. Here the CDR3 DNA reads TGTGCCACCAGCAGGGACAGGTTGCTAGGGGCCAACGTCCTGACTTTC.

The CDR3 region has the DNA TGTGCCAGCAGCCCTATGCGGAGCCACACAGATACGCAGTATTTT. Its translation is CASSPMRSHTDTQYF. J is TRBJ2-3 and V is TRBV7-8, with D unclear. This CDR3 is 15 amino acids long. The V gene's germline CDR1 is SGHVS and CDR2 FQNEAQ. The ends were cut back, 5 bases at V and 2 bases at J, with 14 bases in the middle. The variable domain in full, with the rest retrieved from reference TRBV7-8 and TRBJ2-3, is GAGVSQSPRYKVAKRGQDVALRCDPISGHVSLFWYQQALGQGPEFLTYFQNEAQLDKSGLPSDRFFAERPEGSVSTLKIQRTQQEDSAVYLCASSPMRSHTDTQYFGPGTRLTVL.

The chain couples TRBV7-2 to TRBJ2-1; D ambiguous. The CDR3 consists of 11 residues. The V end was cut by 2 bases, the J end by 9 bases, with 5 bases between. Per germline, CDR1 SGHTA and CDR2 FQGNSA. CDR3 sequence reads: CASSLKGEQFF. Here the CDR3 DNA reads TGTGCCAGCAGCTTAAAGGGTGAGCAGTTCTTC.

The V call is TRBV4-1, the J call TRBJ2-7, with D possibly being TRBD1 or TRBD2 (7 bases each). The CDR3 spans 15 residues. V lost 1 base to trimming and J lost 4 bases, with 14 bases between them. Germline CDR1 and CDR2: MGHRA and YSYEKL. The CDR3 region is CASSQVRGGNYEQYF. CDR3 sequence (DNA): TGCGCCAGCAGCCAAGTCAGGGGGGGAAATTACGAGCAGTACTTC.